This T cell receptor (beta chain) is from a study of OX40 agonist ivuxolimab in advanced cancers. Study outcomes and limitations: Among some nonresponders, normalized T-cell clonal expansion was also low.

On this clone: Its target is unknown.

Individuals having autoimmune disease history or systemic immunosuppression were not enrolled. Baseline, cycle 4 day 1, and cycle 7 day 1 were the blood sampling points. The method was immunoSEQ multiplex PCR; TCRdb's version includes in-frame clones alone and lacks a portion of them. The data contain under 100,000 clones, 81% of them singletons. The TCR sequence derives from an adult with an advanced solid tumor such as melanoma, head and neck, liver or kidney cancer. The sequencing here drew on CD4+ or CD8+ T cells sorted from blood, taken in a trial of the OX40 agonist ivuxolimab.

CDR3 protein: CASSPDRGDIQYF. The DNA of the CDR3 is TGTGCCAGCAGCCCGGACAGGGGAGACATTCAGTACTTC. V usage is TRBV5-4 and J usage is TRBJ2-4, with 9 bases that match TRBD1. This CDR3 contains 13 residues. CDR1 SGHNT and CDR2 YYREEE come from the germline V gene (reference sequence). Trimming took 4 bases from V and 8 from J; bases not matched to a gene: 4.